This TCR beta chain was found in a study of blood T cell repertoires in COVID-19. Whole-study context: Sites across the United States, Italy and Spain contributed samples from acute and convalescent COVID-19.

Original analysis: Scientists estimated how many nucleated cells there were by amplifying reference gene primers. TCRdb's copy holds only in-frame clones and misses some; the assay was immunoSEQ multiplex PCR. That table furnishes V, J and clone size, whereas the DNA furnished D and trimming. The sample has about 120,000 clones, around 77% seen once. Germline V gene sequence: CDR1 SGHKS, CDR2 YYEKEE (reference sequence). This CDR3 is 13 amino acids long. V was shortened by 0 bases and J by 4 bases, with 7 bases between the two germline ends. Material for sequencing was peripheral blood. The sequence came from a human donor in a cohort sampled during active COVID-19. The chain recombines TRBV5-5 with TRBJ1-2; D is unclear. CDR3 protein: CASSLAQSYGYTF. Written as DNA, the CDR3 is TGTGCCAGCAGCTTGGCACAGAGCTATGGCTACACCTTC.